This note documents a single T cell receptor beta chain sequence. The data stem from a study of shared clonotypes between healthy human individuals. Assay: immunoSEQ multiplex PCR; the TCRdb copy retains only in-frame clones and omits some. The data contain some 1 million clones, approximately 72% of them singletons. V was clipped by 6 bases and J by 6 bases; unmatched bases: 11. CDR3 length equals 15 residues. CDR1 and CDR2 (germline): MRHNA, SNTAGT. This rearrangement joins TRBV6-4 to TRBJ1-2; 9 bases match TRBD1. This sequence originates from a man younger than 35 in good health. The source material was memory CD4+ T cells sorted from blood. Noted subset: CD45RA-negative fraction. This CDR3 reads CASRVSDRGGDGYTF. The CDR3 region has the DNA TGTGCCAGCAGAGTATCGGACAGGGGAGGGGATGGCTACACCTTC.